The following is a T cell receptor beta chain sequence with its context. Its antigen is not identified. The data originate from a study of shared clonotypes between healthy human individuals. Looked up from germline, CDR1 is WNHNN and CDR2 is SYGVQD (reference sequence). The CDR3 has 17 amino acids. Trimming left V 4 bases short and J 0 bases short, with 15 bases between. Measured with immunoSEQ multiplex PCR; TCRdb has only the in-frame clones, and not every one. The sample holds around 2,000,000 clones, about 93% seen once. Naive CD8 cells lacked CD45RO and underwent positive selection for CCR7, leaving out terminally differentiated effector memory CD45RA+ cells. Study-wide results and limits: Non-shared clonotypes were found to have lower generation probabilities than the clonotypes that were shared by all four of the sorted-subset donors. Sampling used blood alone; tissue repertoires probably differ.

Sequencing was performed on naive CD8+ T cells from PBMCs. This chain connects TRBV10-1 to TRBJ2-2, with D possibly matching TRBD1 (6 bases). This receptor was taken from a man aged 18-30 years in good health. Some clones in this sample may be carry-over from other donors' samples. DNA of the CDR3: TGCGCCAGCAGTGGACCTCAACAGGGTTCGAACACCGGGGAGCTGTTTTTT. Protein: CASSGPQQGSNTGELFF.